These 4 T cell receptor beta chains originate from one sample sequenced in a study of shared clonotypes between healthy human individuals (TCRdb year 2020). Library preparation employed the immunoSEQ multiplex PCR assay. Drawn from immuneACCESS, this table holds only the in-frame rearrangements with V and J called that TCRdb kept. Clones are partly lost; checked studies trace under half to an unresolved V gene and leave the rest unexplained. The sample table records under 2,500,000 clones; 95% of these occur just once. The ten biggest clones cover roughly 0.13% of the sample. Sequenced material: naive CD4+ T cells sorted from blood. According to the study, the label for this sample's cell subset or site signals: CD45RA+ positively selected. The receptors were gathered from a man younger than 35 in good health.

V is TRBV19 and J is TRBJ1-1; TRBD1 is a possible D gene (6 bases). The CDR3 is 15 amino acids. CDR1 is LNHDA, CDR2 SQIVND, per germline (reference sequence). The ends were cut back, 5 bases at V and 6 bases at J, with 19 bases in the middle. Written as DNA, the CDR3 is TGTGCCAGTAGTTCATCTTCCCTTGGGGGCGCTGAAGCTTTCTTT. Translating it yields CASSSSSLGGAEAFF.

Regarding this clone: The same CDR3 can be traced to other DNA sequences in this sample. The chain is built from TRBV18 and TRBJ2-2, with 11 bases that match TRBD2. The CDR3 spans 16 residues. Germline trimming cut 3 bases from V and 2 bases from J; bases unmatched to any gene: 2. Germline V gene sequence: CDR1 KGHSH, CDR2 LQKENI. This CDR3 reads CASSPRLAGNTGELFF. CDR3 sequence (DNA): TGTGCCAGCTCACCTAGACTAGCGGGAAACACCGGGGAGCTGTTTTTT.

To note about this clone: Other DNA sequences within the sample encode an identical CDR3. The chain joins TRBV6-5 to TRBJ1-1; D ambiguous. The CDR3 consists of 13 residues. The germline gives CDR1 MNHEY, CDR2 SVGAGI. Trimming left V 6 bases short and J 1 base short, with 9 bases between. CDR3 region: CASSRVGNTEAFF. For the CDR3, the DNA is TGTGCCAGCAGCCGCGTGGGGAACACTGAAGCTTTCTTT.

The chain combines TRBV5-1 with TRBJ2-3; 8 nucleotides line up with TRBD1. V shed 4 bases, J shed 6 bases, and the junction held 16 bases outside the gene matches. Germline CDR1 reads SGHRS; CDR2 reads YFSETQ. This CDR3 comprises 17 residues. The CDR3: CASSPDRARTGPDTQYF. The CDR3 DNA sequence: TGCGCCAGCAGCCCGGACAGGGCGAGGACTGGACCGGATACGCAGTATTTT.